What follows are 2 T cell receptor beta chains derived from one specimen sequenced in a study of blood T cells in healthy people across ages. Sample-barcoded 5' priming and a J-beta primer mix drove a second PCR of about 6 to 12 cycles. TCRdb reanalysed the 5' RACE reads using MiXCR and keeps one entry per CDR3 protein. This table holds some 1,800,000 distinct CDR3 sequences, about 39% found once. The specimen was blood. The receptors stem from a human donor in good health.

This clonotype was picked up a small number of times. The V and J genes are TRBV6-5 and TRBJ2-1, with D uncertain. CDR1 is MNHEY and CDR2 is SVGAGI in the germline V gene. The CDR3 covers 14 residues. The V end was cut by 0 bases, the J end by 7 bases, with 10 bases between. The CDR3 sequence is CASSYSTVRNEQFF. The CDR3 bases are TGTGCCAGCAGTTACTCAACGGTGAGAAATGAGCAGTTCTTC.

This clonotype was recorded a few times. The chain has TRBV5-6 and TRBJ2-5; D gene uncertain. This CDR3 spans 15 amino acids. Trimming took 0 bases from V and 8 from J, leaving 17 bases between them. Germline CDR1 SGHDT, CDR2 YYEEEE. DNA for the CDR3: TGTGCCAGCAGCTTGGAGGCCGGGTTGGGTGTCACCCAGTACTTC. It translates to CASSLEAGLGVTQYF.